Following are 14 T cell receptor beta chains from one sample sequenced in a study of post-analysis software for immune sequencing data. Study-wide results and caveats: There were roughly 5 TRBV segments more frequent in patients than controls, and TRBV5-6, TRBV5-1 and TRBV20-1 were among them.

These receptors' antigens are unknown. cDNA libraries for TCR beta contained unique molecular identifiers. In TCRdb, the PCR reads were re-called with MiXCR into one record per CDR3 protein. The repertoire holds just over 250,000 distinct CDR3 sequences, 36% seen once, with more than 4% in the top ten. Sequenced sample: blood. The receptors stem from a girl between 5 and 17 years old with multiple sclerosis.

The gene calls are TRBV12-3 or TRBV12-4 and TRBJ2-5; TRBD2 matches 9 bases. The CDR3 runs 13 residues. J was trimmed by 6 bases and V by 6 bases; bases with no gene match: 5. CDR3: CASSHPSGKTQYF. In DNA, the CDR3 is TGTGCCAGCAGCCACCCTAGCGGGAAGACCCAGTACTTC.

Ten or more counts support this clonotype. This sequence may be a read error, since a much larger clone differs from it by one base. This rearrangement joins TRBV5-1 to TRBJ2-1; perhaps TRBD2 as D (6 bases). The germline gives CDR1 SGHRS, CDR2 YFSETQ. The CDR3 sequence is 14 residues long. V lost 3 bases and J 8 bases, leaving 15 bases between the germline ends. As DNA, the CDR3 is TGCGCCAGCAGCTGGGACTTAGTGAGCGATGAGCAGTTCTTC. Protein sequence: CASSWDLVSDEQFF. Based on the CDR3 plus reference TRBV5-1 and TRBJ2-1, the full variable domain is KAGVTQTPRYLIKTRGQQVTLSCSPISGHRSVSWYQQTPGQGLQFLFEYFSETQRNKGNFPGRFSGRQFSNSRSEMNVSTLELGDSALYLCASSWDLVSDEQFFGPGTRLTVL.

The CDR3 reads CASSLETGMDEKLFF. The CDR3 bases are TGTGCCAGCAGCTTAGAGACAGGGATGGATGAAAAACTGTTTTTT. This chain connects TRBV7-9 to TRBJ1-4, with 7 bases that match TRBD1. V shed 1 base and J 6 bases; nucleotides not matched to a gene: 5. Germline V gives CDR1 SEHNR, CDR2 FQNEAQ (reference sequence). The CDR3 runs to 15 residues.

This clonotype was observed many times. The chain couples TRBV14 to TRBJ1-2; D may be TRBD1 (5 bases). V gave up 0 bases and J gave up 4 bases, with 12 bases separating them. CDR3 length equals 15 residues. Germline CDR1 reads SGHDN; CDR2 reads FVKESK. Here the CDR3 DNA reads TGTGCCAGCAGCCAAGATCGTACGGGGCTCTATGGCTACACCTTC. It is translated as CASSQDRTGLYGYTF.

V and J are TRBV12-3 or TRBV12-4 and TRBJ2-2; 10 nucleotides line up with TRBD2. The V gene end was trimmed by 0 bases and the J gene end by 1 base; junction bases not matched to a gene: 2. The CDR3 length is 17 residues. This CDR3 reads CASSLAVAGGNTGELFF. The CDR3 DNA reads TGTGCCAGCAGTTTAGCGGTAGCGGGAGGGAACACCGGGGAGCTGTTTTTT.

The gene calls are TRBV7-2 and TRBJ2-5; the D gene is possibly TRBD2 (5 bases). V dropped 0 bases and J dropped 11 bases, with 13 bases sitting between them. The CDR3 is 13 residues long. Germline V gives CDR1 SGHTA, CDR2 FQGNSA. The CDR3 region has the DNA TGTGCCAGCAGCTTAGCCCCCGCCGGGGAGCAGTACTTC. Residues: CASSLAPAGEQYF. Together with reference TRBV7-2 and TRBJ2-5, the CDR3 gives the full variable domain: GAGVSQSPSNKVTEKGKDVELRCDPISGHTALYWYRQSLGQGLEFLIYFQGNSAPDKSGLPSDRFSAERTGGSVSTLTIQRTQQEDSAVYLCASSLAPAGEQYFGPGTRLLVL.

This clonotype was observed many times. V is TRBV4-1 and J is TRBJ2-1, with D possibly matching TRBD1 (6 bases). V lost 0 bases, J lost 6 bases, and 15 bases lay in between. From germline, CDR1 is MGHRA and CDR2 YSYEKL. This CDR3 region has 16 residues. CDR3 sequence (DNA): TGCGCCAGCAGCCAAGAACCTGGGGGCTCATTCAATGAGCAGTTCTTC. Residues: CASSQEPGGSFNEQFF.

This sequence joins TRBV7-2 and TRBJ1-5, with a possible D match to TRBD1 (5 bases). The germline V gene has CDR1 SGHTA and CDR2 FQGNSA. V shed 5 bases and J shed 8 bases, with 22 bases lying between them. This CDR3 spans 16 amino acids. In DNA form, the CDR3 reads TGTGCCAGCAGCCGAGGCCGATCGTATCTGGGGGAGCCCCAGCATTTT. Its translation is CASSRGRSYLGEPQHF.

As regards this clonotype: One end of the junction is discordant with germline, which a read error may explain. The chain uses TRBV10-3 and TRBJ2-3; D call uncertain. Germline loops: CDR1 ENHRY, CDR2 SYGVKD. This CDR3 spans 13 amino acids. DNA of the CDR3: TGTGCCAGCTCAAGAATTAGCACAGATGCGCAGTATTTT. Translated, it gives CASSRISTDAQYF.

This clonotype has just a few counts. Given a much more abundant clone one base away, this may be a read error. This chain joins TRBV15 and TRBJ2-3; 7 bases map to TRBD2. From germline, CDR1 is LNHNV and CDR2 YYDKDF (reference sequence). The length of the CDR3 is 14 residues. CDR3 DNA: TGTGCCACCAGCGGAGAGGGACTAACAGATACGCAGTATTTT. Its protein is CATSGEGLTDTQYF.

In its sample, this clonotype was seen many times. The chain employs TRBV12-5 and TRBJ2-1, with 13 positions matching TRBD2. The J segment lost 0 bases and the V segment lost 3 bases, leaving 11 bases of the junction unmatched. This CDR3 comprises 20 residues. Per the germline V gene, CDR1 is LGHNT and CDR2 is FRNRAP. The CDR3 here is CASGFDGTSGVPSSYNEQFF. DNA of the CDR3: TGTGCTAGTGGTTTCGACGGGACTAGCGGGGTCCCGAGCTCCTACAATGAGCAGTTCTTC.

This clonotype was seen ten or more times. The rearrangement links TRBV3-1 to TRBJ1-4; no definite D call. Deletions cut 0 bases from V and 8 bases from J, with 22 bases between. Germline V lookup: CDR1 LGHDT, CDR2 YNNKEL (reference sequence). The CDR3 is 18 amino acids. The CDR3 here is CASSQDGTAGPTREKLFF. In DNA form, the CDR3 reads TGTGCCAGCAGCCAAGATGGAACAGCAGGTCCCACGAGGGAAAAACTGTTTTTT. The full variable domain, in which reference TRBV3-1 and TRBJ1-4 provide the parts outside the CDR3, is DTAVSQTPKYLVTQMGNDKSIKCEQNLGHDTMYWYKQDSKKFLKIMFSYNNKELIINETVPNRFSPKSPDKAHLNLHINSLELGDSAVYFCASSQDGTAGPTREKLFFGSGTQLSVL.

Many counts were recorded for this clonotype. V usage is TRBV3-1 and J usage is TRBJ2-3, with TRBD2 matching 10 bases. Germline V gene data show CDR1 as LGHDT and CDR2 as YNNKEL (reference sequence). The CDR3 loop spans 15 amino acids. V lost 1 base to trimming and J lost 4 bases; unmatched junction nucleotides: 2. In DNA form, the CDR3 reads TGTGCCAGCAGCCAAGTAGCGGGGGGCGCAGATACGCAGTATTTT. It is translated as CASSQVAGGADTQYF.

This clonotype was seen ten or more times. This sequence may be a read error, since a much larger clone differs from it by one base. This chain joins TRBV7-2 and TRBJ2-5; D gene uncertain. Trimming cost V 3 bases and J 0 bases, with 2 bases left between them. Germline V gene data show CDR1 as SGHTA and CDR2 as FQGNSA. The CDR3 runs 12 residues. CDR3 region: CASSLYQETQYF. DNA of the CDR3: TGTGCCAGCAGCTTGTACCAAGAGACCCAGTACTTC.